These 5 T cell receptor beta chains share one sample of origin, sequenced in a study of T cell responses to AZD1222 COVID-19 vaccine. Some clones are missing from TCRdb's copy, which holds only in-frame ones; the method was immunoSEQ multiplex PCR. The sample yields about 100,000 clones, 65% to 90% seen once. Sequences were derived from peripheral blood, sampled on day 0 of AZD1222 vaccination. Receptors were obtained from an adult in good health.

This rearrangement joins TRBV21-1 to TRBJ1-3; the tabulated D call, TRBD1, remains unverified against the DNA. TRBV21-1 corresponds to a pseudogene. The CDR3 is made up of 17 amino acids. In DNA form, the CDR3 reads TGTGCCAGCAGCAAATCAAGGGCAGGGGACTCTGGAAACACCATATATTTT. Its translation: CASSKSRAGDSGNTIYF.

The chain recombines TRBV5-1 with TRBJ2-2; weak D call: TRBD1 (6 bases). The ends were cut back, 0 bases at V and 0 bases at J, with 6 bases in the middle. The CDR3 runs to 15 residues. The germline gives CDR1 SGHRS, CDR2 YFSETQ. The CDR3: CASSLDRANTGELFF. Written as DNA, the CDR3 is TGCGCCAGCAGCTTGGACAGGGCGAACACCGGGGAGCTGTTTTTT.

V gene TRBV9 combines with J gene TRBJ1-2; D ambiguous. The CDR3 totals 12 residues. The ends were cut back, 1 base at V and 7 bases at J, with 8 bases in the middle. Germline-derived CDR1 and CDR2 are SGDLS and YYNGEE. The CDR3 sequence is CASSVLTGGYTF. CDR3 in DNA: TGTGCCAGCAGCGTACTTACGGGTGGCTACACCTTC.

This chain links TRBV2 with TRBJ2-3; D is undetermined. CDR1 is SNHLY, CDR2 FYNNEI, per germline. The CDR3 totals 10 residues. V was cut by 9 bases and J by 6 bases, with 7 bases left in between. The DNA of the CDR3 is TGTGCCAGTTGGGCCGATACGCAGTATTTT. Translation gives CASWADTQYF.

J is TRBJ1-5 and V is TRBV11-2; 7 bases line up with TRBD1. Germline V gene lookup returns CDR1 SGHAT and CDR2 FQNNGV. CDR3 size: 13 residues. V shed 5 bases, J shed 7 bases, and the junction held 5 bases outside the gene matches. CDR3 residues: CASSPTGVQPQHF. The CDR3 nucleotides are TGTGCCAGCAGCCCAACAGGGGTCCAGCCCCAGCATTTT.